This T cell receptor (beta chain) comes out of a study of OX40 agonist ivuxolimab in advanced cancers. Findings of the study overall: Still undetermined is the antigen specificity of the expanded peripheral T cells. More expanded clones were found, on average, in CD8+ than in CD4+ T cells.

Measured with immunoSEQ multiplex PCR; TCRdb has only the in-frame clones, and not every one. The sample lists around 110,000 clones, around nine tenths seen once, with approximately 0.5% in the top ten. Details on this clone: Its specificity is unknown.

The germline V gene encodes CDR1 MDHEN and CDR2 SYDVKM. There are 16 residues in the CDR3. The V and J ends lost 8 bases and 0 bases, in that order; junction bases with no gene match: 8. The sequences come from CD4+ or CD8+ T cells sorted from blood, collected in a trial of the OX40 agonist ivuxolimab. The origin of this receptor is an adult with an advanced solid tumor such as melanoma, head and neck, liver or kidney cancer. The gene calls are TRBV28 and TRBJ1-1, with 11 bases fitting TRBD1. As DNA, the CDR3 is TGTGCCAGCCCTGGAGGGACAGGGGGGCTGAACACTGAAGCTTTCTTT. This gives the protein CASPGGTGGLNTEAFF.